This T cell receptor (beta chain) was found in a study of CD8+ T cells in alopecia areata (dated by TCRdb to about 2018). About the investigation overall: Treated patients were enrolled in an open-label pilot trial of oral tofacitinib at 5 to 10 mg twice daily for moderate-to-severe alopecia areata. The study used high-throughput TCRbeta sequencing to examine T cell clonal expansion in alopecia areata, in both the C3H/HeJ mouse model and human patients. Amplification of TCRbeta CDR3 regions was done by immunoSEQ multiplex PCR using 35 Vbeta forward primers and 13 Jbeta reverse primers. Biopsies were taken from tofacitinib-treated patients at baseline and again at 4 and 24 weeks into treatment, and several of those patients also had a later scalp biopsy. Clonality in the scalp was compared among normal scalp (n=4), patchy alopecia areata scalp (n=8), and alopecia totalis/universalis scalp (n=8). In humans, TCRbeta sequencing was performed on scalp tissue and on sorted CD4+ and CD8+ peripheral blood T cells from healthy controls and from patients with patchy or totalis/universalis alopecia areata. RNA came from the PAXgene miRNA kit for fixed scalp, the miRNeasy kit for PBMCs, and the RNeasy kit for mouse skin. Disease severity in treated patients was measured with the SALT score, which quantifies the percentage of affected scalp surface area. Tofacitinib was given for 6 to 18 months, followed by 6 months of follow-up off drug to assess delayed response and recurrence. Here is what the overall study found, with its caveats: Many expanded lesional clones were found to persist in scalp and blood during tofacitinib treatment, and relapse after treatment cessation may be partly explained by this persistence. Scalp TCR repertoire analysis is complicated because resident alphabeta T cells in normal human skin are also sequenced, whereas mouse skin is dominated by gammadelta T cells. Shared TCR sequences between patients were less evident than in mice, which may be partly attributable to HLA diversity in the patient population. Because the treated cohort was small and included a single nonresponder, larger studies are needed to assess links between baseline CD8+ expansion and response. With tofacitinib, both scalp clonality and the number of expanded CD8+ clones among the top 100 scalp clones went down significantly. Compared with normal scalp, lesional scalp, particularly in alopecia totalis/universalis, had higher clonality and more expanded CD8+ clones, which suggests antigenic drive.

Library generation was performed with the immunoSEQ multiplex PCR assay. To provide template for TCR sequencing, every sample had RNA extracted and reverse transcribed into cDNA. First-strand cDNA was synthesized using SuperScript III with a 2:1 mix of oligo-dT and random hexamers. A synthetic immune receptor repertoire was used to gauge amplification bias, and whatever bias remained was removed computationally. The original methods were these. Raw reads were preprocessed to remove errors, and CDR3 was defined by IMGT conventions from the conserved cysteine to phenylalanine. Clonality was computed by normalizing Shannon entropy by log2 of the number of productive unique TCRs and subtracting the result from 1. Scalp TCRbeta sequences were cross-referenced with sorted blood CD4 and CD8 repertoires so that the CD4 or CD8 identity of scalp clones could be inferred. Here the immuneACCESS table is served through TCRdb, limited to in-frame sequences with V and J called. Missing clones are a known gap in these copies; in checked studies unresolved V genes cover under half, and the rest lacks a known reason. The V and J calls and clone size were taken over from that table, and D and trimming were inferred from the DNA. In this sample the table shows 190,000 or so clones, about 60% of which occur a single time. Over 10% of the sample is in the top ten clones.

V sheds 8 bases and J sheds 1 base, leaving 17 bases between their ends. CDR1 and CDR2 are drawn from the germline V gene: MDHEN, SYDVKM. The CDR3 spans 15 residues, from the cysteine through the phenylalanine. Only CDR3 DNA is held: 45 bases, read in frame from base 1. This clone occurred a few times. Its antigen is unknown. No much larger clonotype is one base removed from it; base qualities were not supplied. The time point label for this specimen denotes: around 26 weeks on oral tofacitinib. In the paper's terms, the treatment or condition label means: oral pan-JAK inhibitor, 5-10 mg twice daily. Lesional scalp punch biopsies and peripheral blood were obtained from alopecia areata patients. PBMCs were isolated by density centrifugation and stained for CD3, CD4 and CD8, after which CD4+ and CD8+ T cells were sorted on a FACSAria.

The sequence derives from a human donor with alopecia areata. Here the sequenced sample was CD8+ T cells sorted from blood, taken at week 24, from a patient treated with tofacitinib. The rearranged segments are TRBV28 and TRBJ1-2; confidence is insufficient to name the D gene. This receptor carries the CDR3 CASGPGREDNYGYTF. The bases are TGTGCCAGCGGCCCCGGGAGAGAGGATAACTATGGCTACACCTTC.